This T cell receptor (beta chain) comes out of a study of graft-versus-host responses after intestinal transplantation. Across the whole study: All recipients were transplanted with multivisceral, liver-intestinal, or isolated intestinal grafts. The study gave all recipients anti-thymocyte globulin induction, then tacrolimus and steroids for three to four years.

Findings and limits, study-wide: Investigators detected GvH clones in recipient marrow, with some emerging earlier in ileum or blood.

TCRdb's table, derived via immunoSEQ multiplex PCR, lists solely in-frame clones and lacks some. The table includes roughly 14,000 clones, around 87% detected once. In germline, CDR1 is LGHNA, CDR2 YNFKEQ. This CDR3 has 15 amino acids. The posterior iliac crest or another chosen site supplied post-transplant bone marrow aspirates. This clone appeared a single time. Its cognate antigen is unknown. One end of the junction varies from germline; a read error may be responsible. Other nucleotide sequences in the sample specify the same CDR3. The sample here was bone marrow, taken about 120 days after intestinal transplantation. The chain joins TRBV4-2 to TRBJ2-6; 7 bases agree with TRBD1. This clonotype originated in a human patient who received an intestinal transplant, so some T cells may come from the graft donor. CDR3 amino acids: CASSQGQGGANVLTF. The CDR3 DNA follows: TGTGCCAGCAGCCAAGGACAGGGTGGGGCCAACGTCCTGACCTTC.